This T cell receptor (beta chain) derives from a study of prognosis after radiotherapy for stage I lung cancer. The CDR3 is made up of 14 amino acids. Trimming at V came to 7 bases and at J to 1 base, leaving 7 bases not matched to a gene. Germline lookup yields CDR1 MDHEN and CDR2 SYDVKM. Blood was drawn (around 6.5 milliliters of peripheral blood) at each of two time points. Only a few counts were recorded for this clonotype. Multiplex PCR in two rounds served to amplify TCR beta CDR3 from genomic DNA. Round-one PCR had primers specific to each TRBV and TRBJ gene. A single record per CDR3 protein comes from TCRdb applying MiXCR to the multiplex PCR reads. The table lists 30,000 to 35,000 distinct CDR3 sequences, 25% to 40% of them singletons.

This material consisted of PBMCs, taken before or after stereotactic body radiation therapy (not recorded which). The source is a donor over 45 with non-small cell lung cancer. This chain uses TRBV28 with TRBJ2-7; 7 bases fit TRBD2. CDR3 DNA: TGTGCCAGCACCTCTGGGGGGGGATCCTACGAGCAGTACTTC. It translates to CASTSGGGSYEQYF.